These 18 T cell receptor beta chains came from one sample sequenced in a study of blood T cell repertoires in COVID-19 (dated by TCRdb to the early 2020s). Receptors were amplified or captured by the immunoSEQ multiplex PCR assay. Held by TCRdb, this immuneACCESS table contains in-frame sequences only and omits some clones. Under half of the omission traces to an unresolved V gene where checked; the cause of the rest is unknown. For this sample there are approximately 70,000 clones; about four fifths appear just once. The top ten clonotypes cover around 9.7% of the sample. Sequencing was done on a sample of peripheral blood. The receptors here all came from a woman of 80 years or more with acute or convalescent COVID-19.

V usage is TRBV28 and J usage is TRBJ1-5; D is possibly TRBD1 (6 bases). The CDR3 runs to 15 residues. Germline V CDR1 and CDR2: MDHEN, SYDVKM. V lost 3 bases, J lost 2 bases, and 11 bases lay in between. The CDR3 sequence: CASSFSGAGNQPQHF. The CDR3 DNA is TGTGCCAGCAGTTTTTCAGGGGCTGGCAATCAGCCCCAGCATTTT.

CDR3 coding DNA: TGTGCCAGCAGCTTAACAGGGCCCAGAATATTCTATGGCTACACCTTC. It yields the protein CASSLTGPRIFYGYTF. The gene calls are TRBV7-9 and TRBJ1-2; tentatively, D is TRBD1 (6 bases). V lost 2 bases and J lost 4, with 17 bases in between. CDR3 length equals 16 residues. The germline CDR1 and CDR2 sequences are SEHNR and FQNEAQ (reference sequence).

This clone was observed a few times. The rearrangement links TRBV6-1 to TRBJ1-3; D is possibly TRBD1 (5 bases). Germline assignment: CDR1 MNHNS and CDR2 SASEGT. V shed 4 bases and J shed 2 bases, with 15 bases lying between them. This CDR3 spans 16 amino acids. CDR3 loop: CASSGTPGSPGNTIYF. CDR3 bases: TGTGCCAGCAGTGGAACCCCAGGGTCCCCTGGAAACACCATATATTTT.

The genes are TRBV19 and TRBJ1-2; 7 positions agree with TRBD1. V was pared by 4 bases and J by 3 bases, with 5 bases of the junction left unmatched. The length of the CDR3 is 14 residues. CDR1 is LNHDA, CDR2 SQIVND, per germline (reference sequence). CDR3 protein: CASSTGQAYYGYTF. CDR3 nucleotide sequence: TGTGCCAGTAGTACCGGACAGGCCTACTATGGCTACACCTTC. Together with reference TRBV19 and TRBJ1-2, the CDR3 gives the full variable domain: DGGITQSPKYLFRKEGQNVTLSCEQNLNHDAMYWYRQDPGQGLRLIYYSQIVNDFQKGDIAEGYSVSREKKESFPLTVTSAQKNPTAFYLCASSTGQAYYGYTFGSGTRLTVV.

In this sample, this clone turned up a few times. V and J are TRBV6-2 or TRBV6-3 and TRBJ1-1; 7 bases match TRBD1. Per the germline V gene, CDR1 is MNHEY and CDR2 is SVGEGT. The trim removed 0 bases at V and 2 bases at J, leaving 6 bases unmatched. The CDR3 spans 16 residues. This CDR3 is CASSYSLRQGNTEAFF. The DNA for the CDR3 is TGTGCCAGCAGTTACTCTCTCAGACAGGGCAACACTGAAGCTTTCTTT.

The genes are TRBV5-1 and TRBJ2-2; 9 bases map to TRBD1. The CDR3 is 20 amino acids. With V trimmed by 3 bases and J by 7 bases, 22 bases remained unmatched. Germline V CDR1 and CDR2: SGHRS, YFSETQ. The CDR3 spells CASSYDYSISGTGSIGELFF. The CDR3 region has the DNA TGCGCCAGCAGCTACGATTACTCGATATCCGGGACAGGGAGTATCGGGGAGCTGTTTTTT.

The chain has TRBV10-1 and TRBJ1-3; D possibly corresponds to TRBD1 (5 bases). The CDR3 consists of 15 residues. Trimming cost V 5 bases and J 0 bases, with 11 bases left between them. Germline V gene lookup returns CDR1 WNHNN and CDR2 SYGVQD (reference sequence). The CDR3 nucleotides are TGCGCCAGCAGTCCGGACATCCGCTCTGGAAACACCATATATTTT. This sequence encodes CASSPDIRSGNTIYF.

In the case of this clone: Other DNA sequences of this sample code for an identical CDR3. The rearrangement links TRBV6-5 to TRBJ1-1, with D tentatively TRBD1 (5 bases). The CDR3 loop spans 15 amino acids. V shed 0 bases and J shed 1 base, with 9 bases lying between them. Germline V lookup: CDR1 MNHEY, CDR2 SVGAGI. CDR3 sequence (DNA): TGTGCCAGCAGTTACTCGAACAGGCGGAACACTGAAGCTTTCTTT. Amino acids: CASSYSNRRNTEAFF.

The J gene is TRBJ2-2, the V gene TRBV7-8; 12 bases agree with TRBD2. With 5 bases clipped from V and 4 bases from J, the junction kept 8 bases outside the gene matches. The CDR3 length is 17 residues. The V gene's germline CDR1 is SGHVS and CDR2 FQNEAQ. The CDR3 loop reads CASSKQGLAGSTGELFF. CDR3 DNA: TGTGCCAGCAGCAAACAAGGACTAGCGGGGAGCACCGGGGAGCTGTTTTTT. Together with reference TRBV7-8 and TRBJ2-2, the CDR3 gives the full variable domain: GAGVSQSPRYKVAKRGQDVALRCDPISGHVSLFWYQQALGQGPEFLTYFQNEAQLDKSGLPSDRFFAERPEGSVSTLKIQRTQQEDSAVYLCASSKQGLAGSTGELFFGEGSRLTVL.

This clone is labeled medium-sized. The chain is built from TRBV6-4 and TRBJ1-2; 9 positions agree with TRBD1. The ends lost 11 bases at V and 7 bases at J; junction bases unmatched: 8. The CDR3 is made up of 12 amino acids. Germline V gene lookup returns CDR1 MRHNA and CDR2 SNTAGT. Written as DNA, the CDR3 is TGTGCCTCACAGGGGGCGGATTTTGGCTACACCTTC. Translated, it gives CASQGADFGYTF.

This clone was seen a few times. The chain combines TRBV5-8 with TRBJ1-2; D is unresolved. This CDR3 spans 15 amino acids. Germline assignment: CDR1 SGHTS and CDR2 YDEGEE. V lost 0 bases and J lost 0, with 9 bases in between. Written as DNA, the CDR3 is TGTGCCAGCAGCTTGGTTTCAGATACTAACTATGGCTACACCTTC. This sequence encodes CASSLVSDTNYGYTF. Full variable domain (remainder filled in from reference TRBV5-8 and TRBJ1-2): EAGVTQSPTHLIKTRGQQATLRCSPISGHTSVYWYQQALGLGLQFLLWYDEGEERNRGNFPPRFSGRQFPNYSSELNVNALELEDSALYLCASSLVSDTNYGYTFGSGTRLTVV.

In its sample, this clone was seen once. The chain employs TRBV7-8 and TRBJ2-1, with TRBD2 identical over 15 bases. Germline CDR1 reads SGHVS; CDR2 reads FQNEAQ. The CDR3 length is 19 residues. V was clipped by 5 bases and J by 0 bases; unmatched bases: 8. The CDR3: CASSGTSGGHISSYNEQFF. In DNA, the CDR3 is TGTGCCAGCAGCGGGACTAGCGGGGGGCATATAAGCTCCTACAATGAGCAGTTCTTC.

The rearrangement links TRBV5-1 to TRBJ1-4; D is unclear. V was pared by 3 bases and J by 5 bases, with 11 bases between. The CDR3 contains 14 residues. Germline CDR1 SGHRS, CDR2 YFSETQ. CDR3 DNA: TGCGCCAGCAGCTACGACGGGATGAATGAAAAACTGTTTTTT. This gives the protein CASSYDGMNEKLFF.

This sequence joins TRBV19 and TRBJ2-2; TRBD1 matches 8 bases. In germline, CDR1 is LNHDA, CDR2 SQIVND (reference sequence). V lost 5 bases, J lost 0 bases, and 14 bases stayed unmatched. CDR3 size: 19 residues. The CDR3 spells CASSPRGQGFASNTGELFF. The CDR3 region has the DNA TGTGCCAGTAGTCCGCGCGGACAGGGCTTTGCATCGAACACCGGGGAGCTGTTTTTT. The complete variable domain, with remaining parts taken from reference TRBV19 and TRBJ2-2, reads DGGITQSPKYLFRKEGQNVTLSCEQNLNHDAMYWYRQDPGQGLRLIYYSQIVNDFQKGDIAEGYSVSREKKESFPLTVTSAQKNPTAFYLCASSPRGQGFASNTGELFFGEGSRLTVL.

The genes are TRBV7-9 and TRBJ2-7; 10 nucleotides align to TRBD2. V lost 3 bases, J lost 4 bases, and 3 bases stayed unmatched. The CDR3 loop spans 14 amino acids. Germline V gene sequence: CDR1 SEHNR, CDR2 FQNEAQ (reference sequence). CDR3 sequence (DNA): TGTGCCAGCAGCTTTAGCGGGGGGCAGTACGAGCAGTACTTC. Its protein is CASSFSGGQYEQYF. Looking up the rest from reference TRBV7-9 and TRBJ2-7 gives the full variable domain: DTGVSQNPRHKITKRGQNVTFRCDPISEHNRLYWYRQTLGQGPEFLTYFQNEAQLEKSRLLSDRFSAERPKGSFSTLEIQRTEQGDSAMYLCASSFSGGQYEQYFGPGTRLTVT.

V gene TRBV6-5 combines with J gene TRBJ1-2, with D maybe TRBD1 (6 bases). V was cut by 7 bases and J by 8 bases, with 20 bases left in between. The CDR3 consists of 14 residues. Germline assignment: CDR1 MNHEY and CDR2 SVGAGI. CDR3 sequence reads: CASTDGGALRGYTF. In DNA, the CDR3 is TGTGCCAGCACCGACGGGGGGGCGCTTAGAGGCTACACCTTC.

This rearrangement joins TRBV6-5 to TRBJ1-4; D may be TRBD1 (5 bases). This CDR3 comprises 16 residues. Germline V gene sequence: CDR1 MNHEY, CDR2 SVGAGI. V was shortened by 4 bases and J by 6 bases, with 18 bases between the two germline ends. The CDR3 loop is CASSSSGRVGYEKLFF. CDR3 in DNA: TGTGCCAGCAGTTCATCAGGGAGGGTTGGTTATGAAAAACTGTTTTTT.

A single count supports this clone. The chain links TRBV3-1 (or the pseudogene TRBV3-2) to TRBJ1-3, with no clear D. This CDR3 is built from 14 residues. V was pared by 1 base and J by 4 bases, with 8 bases between. CDR1 is LGHDT, CDR2 YNNKEL, per germline (reference sequence). CDR3 amino acids: CASSQAATGNTIYF. Here the CDR3 DNA reads TGTGCCAGCAGCCAAGCTGCGACAGGAAACACCATATATTTT.